The clone carrying this T cell receptor beta chain was counted a few times. The data stem from a study of T cells after yellow fever vaccination. From the 5' RACE reads, TCRdb called clonotypes with MiXCR, one entry per CDR3 protein. The sample lists 200,000 to 300,000 distinct CDR3 sequences, 10% to 15% occurring once. Germline CDR1 is SGHRS and CDR2 is YFSETQ. This CDR3 contains 16 residues. V lost 0 bases, J lost 0 bases, and 10 bases lay in between. The input for sequencing was CD4+ T cells sorted from PBMCs, taken 45 days after the yellow fever booster vaccination. The J gene is TRBJ2-1, the V gene TRBV5-1; TRBD1 is a possible D gene (5 bases). The clonotype comes from a man aged 25-45 years who received the YFV17D yellow fever vaccine. The CDR3 loop reads CASSLEGESSYNEQFF. CDR3 nucleotide sequence: TGCGCCAGCAGCTTGGAAGGGGAAAGCTCCTACAATGAGCAGTTCTTC.